This TCR beta chain was recorded in a study of blood T cell repertoires in COVID-19. Germline V gene lookup returns CDR1 SGHAT and CDR2 FQNNGV. V dropped 3 bases and J dropped 6; count of bases not matched to a gene: 4. The CDR3 totals 14 residues. The data were produced by immunoSEQ multiplex PCR, yet TCRdb's version contains in-frame clones alone and is incomplete. The repertoire holds approximately 130,000 clones, with around 81% as singletons. The receptor was derived from a human donor in a cohort sampled during active COVID-19. Sequenced: peripheral blood. The chain links TRBV11-2 to TRBJ1-5; 8 nucleotides align to TRBD1. CDR3 nucleotide sequence: TGTGCCAGCAGCTTGGACAGGGATGGTCAGCCCCAGCATTTT. Protein product: CASSLDRDGQPQHF.